The rows below give T cell receptor beta chains drawn from one sample of a study of cytomegalovirus exposure and HLA in healthy donors. Assay: immunoSEQ multiplex PCR; the TCRdb copy retains only in-frame clones and omits some. The sample has hundreds of thousands of clones, 90% seen once. The sequenced sample was PBMCs. The receptors were gathered from a woman aged 25 to 39 in good health and CMV-seronegative. CDR3s include the opening cysteine and the closing phenylalanine or tryptophan. A D gene is named only where the DNA matches it firmly. Expanded clones are given a class, and other clones once, few, many or no size at all.

cdr3_aa cdr3_nt d_call clone_size j_call v_call
CASSLVRQNYGYTF TGTGCCAGCAGCTTAGTTAGACAGAACTATGGCTACACCTTC NA NA TRBJ1-2 TRBV7-2
CASNGGDTDTQYF TGTGCCAGCAATGGCGGCGACACAGATACGCAGTATTTT NA NA TRBJ2-3 TRBV6-5
CASSNTGGSGYEQYF TGTGCCAGCAGTAACACAGGGGGCTCGGGATACGAGCAGTACTTC TRBD1 NA TRBJ2-7 TRBV6-5
CASSLNSGVGTDTQYF TGTGCCAGCAGTTTAAATAGCGGGGTGGGCACAGATACGCAGTATTTT TRBD2 NA TRBJ2-3 TRBV28
CASSSGTAYGYTF TGTGCCAGCAGTTCCGGGACAGCCTATGGCTACACCTTC TRBD1 NA TRBJ1-2 TRBV27
CASSPSAGEAFF TGTGCCAGCAGCCCATCGGCGGGTGAAGCTTTCTTT NA NA TRBJ1-1 TRBV27
CAWSVGVETQYF TGTGCCTGGAGTGTCGGTGTGGAGACCCAGTACTTC NA NA TRBJ2-5 TRBV30
CASSLLLSPQSESAEQYF TGTGCCAGCAGTTTACTCCTCAGTCCGCAGAGTGAATCTGCCGAGCAGTACTTC NA NA TRBJ2-7 TRBV28
CASSVDETMSYEQYF TGTGCCAGCAGCGTAGATGAGACTATGTCCTACGAGCAGTACTTC NA NA TRBJ2-7 TRBV9
CASSLGQGDYGNQPQHF TGTGCCAGCAGTTTGGGGCAGGGTGACTATGGCAATCAGCCCCAGCATTTT NA once TRBJ1-5 TRBV28
CASSQVLLEGANVLTF TGCGCCAGCAGCCAAGTCCTCCTTGAAGGGGCCAACGTCCTGACTTTC NA medium-sized TRBJ2-6 TRBV4-1
CASSPRDRETQYF TGTGCCAGCAGCCCGAGAGACAGAGAGACCCAGTACTTC NA NA TRBJ2-5 TRBV5-4
CASSPRLRTALETQYF TGTGCCAGCAGCCCTCGCCTGAGGACAGCCTTAGAGACCCAGTACTTC NA NA TRBJ2-5 TRBV28
CASSLSGMTYNEQFF TGTGCCAGCAGTTTATCGGGGATGACCTACAATGAGCAGTTCTTC NA NA TRBJ2-1 TRBV27
CASTIGNQPQHF TGTGCCAGCACTATCGGCAATCAGCCCCAGCATTTT NA many TRBJ1-5 TRBV2
CSALDQGTQYF TGCAGTGCTCTAGATCAGGGGACCCAGTACTTC NA NA TRBJ2-5 TRBV20-1
CASSVQPTFGNEQFF TGTGCCAGCAGCGTACAACCAACGTTCGGCAATGAGCAGTTCTTC NA NA TRBJ2-1 TRBV7-2
CASTLQAGRYEQYF TGTGCCAGCACCCTCCAAGCGGGTCGCTACGAGCAGTACTTC NA NA TRBJ2-7 TRBV6-5
CASSQEAGSIGQGRADTEAFF TGCGCCAGCAGCCAAGAGGCGGGATCTATTGGACAGGGCCGGGCGGACACTGAAGCTTTCTTT TRBD1 NA TRBJ1-1 TRBV4-1
CASSLIGDSYGYTF TGTGCCAGCAGCTTGATCGGAGATTCCTATGGCTACACCTTC NA NA TRBJ1-2 TRBV5-4
CASSTPGGEQFF TGCGCCAGCAGCACCCCAGGGGGGGAGCAGTTCTTC NA NA TRBJ2-1 TRBV4-1
CAWSVLRNTEAFF TGTGCCTGGAGTGTTCTGAGGAACACTGAAGCTTTCTTT NA NA TRBJ1-1 TRBV30
CASSSGTSGSNEQFF TGTGCCAGCAGCTCCGGGACTAGCGGGAGTAATGAGCAGTTCTTC TRBD2 NA TRBJ2-1 TRBV11-2
CASKSNAGDSYNEQFF TGTGCCAGCAAAAGCAACGCGGGAGACTCCTACAATGAGCAGTTCTTC TRBD2 NA TRBJ2-1 TRBV27
CSVRDNNEQFF TGCAGCGTCAGGGACAACAATGAGCAGTTCTTC NA NA TRBJ2-1 TRBV29-1
CASSPGTGDLDTQYF TGTGCCAGCAGCCCCGGGACAGGGGACTTGGATACGCAGTATTTT TRBD1 NA TRBJ2-3 TRBV9
CASSLGGGPEYQETQYF TGCGCCAGCAGCTTGGGCGGGGGACCCGAGTACCAAGAGACCCAGTACTTC TRBD2 NA TRBJ2-5 TRBV5-1
CASSGGLAGGPNEQYF TGCGCCAGCAGTGGGGGACTAGCGGGAGGGCCGAACGAGCAGTACTTC TRBD2 NA TRBJ2-7 TRBV10-2
CASGLVLGQVKINTEAFF TGTGCTAGTGGTTTGGTTCTTGGACAGGTTAAAATAAACACTGAAGCTTTCTTT TRBD1 NA TRBJ1-1 TRBV12-5
CASSGGLDQETQYF TGTGCCAGCAGCGGGGGACTAGATCAAGAGACCCAGTACTTC TRBD2 NA TRBJ2-5 TRBV9
CASSLGWLDQETQYF TGTGCCAGCAGCTTAGGCTGGCTAGACCAAGAGACCCAGTACTTC NA NA TRBJ2-5 TRBV7-6
CASRSPLAYEQYF TGTGCCAGCAGATCCCCGTTAGCCTACGAGCAGTACTTC NA NA TRBJ2-7 TRBV6-5
CASSESGTGVYNEQFF TGTGCCAGCAGTGAATCGGGGACAGGGGTCTACAATGAGCAGTTCTTC TRBD1 NA TRBJ2-1 TRBV2
CASSIGREETQYF TGTGCCAGTAGTATAGGCAGAGAAGAGACCCAGTACTTC NA NA TRBJ2-5 TRBV19
CASSGSYEQYF TGCGCCAGCAGCGGATCCTACGAGCAGTACTTC NA NA TRBJ2-7 TRBV5-1
CASSQAVRYGYTF TGCGCCAGCAGCCAAGCAGTACGCTATGGCTACACCTTC NA once TRBJ1-2 TRBV4-3
CASSTWGGGTGELFF TGTGCCAGTAGCACGTGGGGCGGGGGCACCGGGGAGCTGTTTTTT TRBD2 NA TRBJ2-2 TRBV19
CASSPGGSGETQYF TGTGCCAGCAGCCCAGGGGGGAGCGGCGAGACCCAGTACTTC NA NA TRBJ2-5 TRBV5-4
CASSQRVSGANVLTF TGTGCCAGCAGCCAACGGGTCTCTGGGGCCAACGTCCTGACTTTC NA NA TRBJ2-6 TRBV16
CASSSYLGLAGVRTGELFF TGTGCCAGCAGCTCGTATCTTGGACTAGCGGGAGTGAGGACCGGGGAGCTGTTTTTT TRBD2 NA TRBJ2-2 TRBV7-3
CASSRDRGRSYEQYF TGTGCCAGCAGCCGAGACAGGGGCAGATCCTACGAGCAGTACTTC TRBD1 NA TRBJ2-7 TRBV7-9
CASSQGDRQVPLDTQYF TGTGCCAGCAGCCAAGGTGATAGGCAGGTTCCCTTGGATACGCAGTATTTT NA NA TRBJ2-3 TRBV4-2
CASSLVASGNNEQFF TGTGCCAGCAGCTTAGTGGCTAGCGGTAACAATGAGCAGTTCTTC TRBD2 NA TRBJ2-1 TRBV7-9
CASSRFSGSGTDTQYF TGTGCCAGCAGCAGATTTAGCGGGAGCGGTACAGATACGCAGTATTTT TRBD2 NA TRBJ2-3 TRBV7-3
CSVEGRGLGETQYF TGCAGCGTTGAGGGCAGGGGTCTGGGAGAGACCCAGTACTTC NA NA TRBJ2-5 TRBV29-1
CASSSREDSTDTQYF TGTGCCAGCAGTTCACGGGAGGATAGCACAGATACGCAGTATTTT TRBD2 medium-sized TRBJ2-3 TRBV6-4
CASSPGGANTGELFF TGTGCCAGCAGTCCCGGTGGGGCGAACACCGGGGAGCTGTTTTTT NA NA TRBJ2-2 TRBV27
CASSFRDRLGQPQHF TGTGCCAGCAGTTTCCGAGACAGGCTGGGCCAGCCCCAGCATTTT NA NA TRBJ1-5 TRBV28
CASSLGGGEEQYF TGTGCCAGCAGCTTAGGAGGGGGGGAGGAGCAGTACTTC NA once TRBJ2-7 TRBV7-9
CASSPRLPGTGGPGELFF TGTGCCAGCAGCCCTAGGCTTCCGGGAACAGGGGGGCCCGGGGAGCTGTTTTTT TRBD1 NA TRBJ2-2 TRBV7-9